This T cell receptor beta chain was identified in a study of shared clonotypes between healthy human individuals. Study-wide points: Only blood underwent sampling, and tissue repertoires likely differ.

This clone is a singleton in its sample. Its antigen is unidentified. With 0 bases removed from V and 3 bases from J, the gap between germline ends came to 12 bases. The CDR3 is made up of 15 amino acids. Germline assignment: CDR1 LNHNV and CDR2 YYDKDF (reference sequence). Splitting of CD4+ cells produced CD45RA+ naive and CD45RA-negative memory subsets. Here immunoSEQ multiplex PCR was the method, and the copy in TCRdb shows in-frame clones only, minus some. The sample consists of millions of clones, just over 90% of them appearing once. The origin of this receptor is a man aged 18 to 30 in good health. The sequenced sample was naive CD4+ T cells sorted from blood. Indicated subset: CD45RA+ positively selected. The chain joins TRBV15 to TRBJ2-7; weak D call: TRBD1 (5 bases). The DNA for the CDR3 is TGTGCCACCAGCAGAGATAAGGGGCCCAGCTACGAGCAGTACTTC. Translation: CATSRDKGPSYEQYF.